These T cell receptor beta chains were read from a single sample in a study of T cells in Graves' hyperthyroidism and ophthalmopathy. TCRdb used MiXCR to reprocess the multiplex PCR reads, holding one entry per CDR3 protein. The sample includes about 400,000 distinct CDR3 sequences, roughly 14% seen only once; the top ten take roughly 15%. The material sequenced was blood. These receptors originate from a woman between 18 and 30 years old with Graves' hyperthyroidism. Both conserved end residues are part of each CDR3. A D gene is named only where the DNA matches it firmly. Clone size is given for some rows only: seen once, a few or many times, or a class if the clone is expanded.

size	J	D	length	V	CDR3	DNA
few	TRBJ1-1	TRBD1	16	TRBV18	CASSPLTGGMNTEAFF	TGTGCCAGCTCACCACTGACAGGGGGGATGAACACTGAAGCTTTCTTT
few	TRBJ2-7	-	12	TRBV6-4	CATIGTAGEQYF	TGTGCCACCATAGGGACGGCGGGCGAGCAGTACTTC
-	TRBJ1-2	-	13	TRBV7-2	CASSPDSTIGYTF	TGTGCCAGCAGCCCAGACAGTACTATTGGCTACACCTTC
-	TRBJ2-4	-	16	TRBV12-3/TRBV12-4	CASRRGRITSGNIQYF	TGTGCCAGCAGACGAGGACGGATTACCTCTGGAAACATTCAGTACTTC
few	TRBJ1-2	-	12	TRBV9	CASSVEGYGYTF	TGTGCCAGCAGCGTAGAGGGCTATGGCTACACCTTC
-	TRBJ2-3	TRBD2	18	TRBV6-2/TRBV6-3	CASSYQTGLAGGADTQYF	TGTGCCAGCAGTTACCAAACCGGACTAGCGGGGGGCGCAGATACGCAGTATTTT
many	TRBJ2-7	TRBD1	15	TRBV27	CASSPAGTGAGEQYF	TGTGCCAGCAGTCCTGCCGGGACAGGGGCAGGCGAGCAGTACTTC
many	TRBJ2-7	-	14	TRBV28	CASRAGQSSYEQYF	TGTGCCAGCAGGGCGGGACAGTCATCCTACGAGCAGTACTTC
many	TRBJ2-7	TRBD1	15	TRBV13	CASSHPSTGGYEQYF	TGTGCCAGCAGCCATCCGTCGACAGGGGGCTACGAGCAGTACTTC
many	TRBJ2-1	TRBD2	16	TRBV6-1	CASRALAGIGANEQFF	TGTGCCAGCAGAGCACTAGCGGGGATTGGGGCGAATGAGCAGTTCTTC
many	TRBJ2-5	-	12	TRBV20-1	CSAKTSYETQYF	TGCAGTGCTAAGACTAGTTATGAGACCCAGTACTTC